Given below is one T cell receptor delta chain in context. What it recognizes is unknown. RNA was extracted from the cells and then reverse transcribed. Pooled V-gene forward primers with one constant-region reverse primer generated the CDR3 amplicons by multiplex PCR. TCRdb used CATT to re-call clones from the multiplex PCR reads. The sample gives tens of thousands of delta-chain clones, more than 15% of which show up once; under 0.6% is in the top ten. Germline loops: CDR1 TSWWSYY, CDR2 QGS. The CDR3 is 22 residues long. J lost 4 bases, V lost 3 bases, and 24 bases had no gene match. The sorted cells were CD3+ Vdelta1+ Vdelta2- thymocytes from alphabeta-depleted thymus. This specimen comes from a study of Vδ1+ human thymocytes. Study-level points and caveats: Highly polyclonal TRG and TRD repertoires with Gaussian CDR3 length distributions appeared in thymus.

Sequencing was done on a sample of Vdelta1+ gamma-delta thymocytes from the thymus. Regarding subset: FACS-sorted CD3+ TCRalphabeta- TCRVdelta1+ TCRVdelta2- thymocytes. The V gene is TRDV1, the J gene TRDJ1; 12 bases fit TRDD3. The receptor was isolated from a boy under three years old who had congenital heart surgery. The CDR3 nucleotides read TGTGCTCTTGGGGACTCCCGGCCTTCCTCTTTGTACTGGGGGATACTAAGCGATAAACTCATCTTT. Its protein product is CALGDSRPSSLYWGILSDKLIF.